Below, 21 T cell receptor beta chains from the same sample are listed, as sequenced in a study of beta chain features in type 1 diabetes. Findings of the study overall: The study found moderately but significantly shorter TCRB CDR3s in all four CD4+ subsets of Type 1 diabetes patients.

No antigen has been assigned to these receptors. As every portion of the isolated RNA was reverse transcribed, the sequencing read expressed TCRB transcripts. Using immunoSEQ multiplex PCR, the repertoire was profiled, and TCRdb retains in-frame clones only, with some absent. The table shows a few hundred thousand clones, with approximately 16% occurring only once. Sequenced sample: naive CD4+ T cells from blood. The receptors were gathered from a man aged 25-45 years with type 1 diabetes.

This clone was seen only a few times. CDR3 in amino acids: CSGETGGTDTQYF. CDR3 nucleotide sequence: TGCAGCGGCGAAACGGGGGGCACAGATACGCAGTATTTT. The J gene is TRBJ2-3, the V gene TRBV29-1, with TRBD2 as a possible D gene (6 bases). Trimming took off 7 bases at V and 1 base at J, with 12 bases between the two ends. The germline CDR1 and CDR2 sequences are SQVTM and ANQGSEA. The CDR3 is 13 amino acids.

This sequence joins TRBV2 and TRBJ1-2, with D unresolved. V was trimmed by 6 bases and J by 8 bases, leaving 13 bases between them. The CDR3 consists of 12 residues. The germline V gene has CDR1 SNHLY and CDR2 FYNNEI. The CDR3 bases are TGTGCCAGCAGCTTGGGCAGAAGCGGCTACACCTTC. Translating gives CASSLGRSGYTF.

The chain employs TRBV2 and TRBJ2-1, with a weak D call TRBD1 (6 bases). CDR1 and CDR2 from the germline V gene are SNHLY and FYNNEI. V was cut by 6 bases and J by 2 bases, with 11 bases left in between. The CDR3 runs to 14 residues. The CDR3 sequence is CASRVQGPYNEQFF. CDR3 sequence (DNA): TGTGCCAGCAGGGTACAGGGCCCCTACAATGAGCAGTTCTTC.

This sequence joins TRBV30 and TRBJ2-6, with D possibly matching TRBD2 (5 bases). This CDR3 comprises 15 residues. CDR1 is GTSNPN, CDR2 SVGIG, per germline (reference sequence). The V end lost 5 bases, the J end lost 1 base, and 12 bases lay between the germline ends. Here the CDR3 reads CAWDPGLSGANVLTF. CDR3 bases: TGTGCCTGGGACCCGGGGTTATCTGGGGCCAACGTCCTGACTTTC.

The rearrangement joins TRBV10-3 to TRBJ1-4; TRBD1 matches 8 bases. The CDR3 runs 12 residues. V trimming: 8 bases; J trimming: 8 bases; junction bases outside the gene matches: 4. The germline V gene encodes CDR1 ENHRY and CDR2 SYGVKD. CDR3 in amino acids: CAIATGEEKLFF. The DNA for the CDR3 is TGTGCCATCGCGACAGGGGAGGAAAAACTGTTTTTT.

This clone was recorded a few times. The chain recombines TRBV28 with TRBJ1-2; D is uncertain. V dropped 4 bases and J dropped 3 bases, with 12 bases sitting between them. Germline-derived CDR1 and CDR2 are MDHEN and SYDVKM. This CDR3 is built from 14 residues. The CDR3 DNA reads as TGTGCCAGCAGTTCCGGGCCTGCGTACTATGGCTACACCTTC. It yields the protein CASSSGPAYYGYTF.

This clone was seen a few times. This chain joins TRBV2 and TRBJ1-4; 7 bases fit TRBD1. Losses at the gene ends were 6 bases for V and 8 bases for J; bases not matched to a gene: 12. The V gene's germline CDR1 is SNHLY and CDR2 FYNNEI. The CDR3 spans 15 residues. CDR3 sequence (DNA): TGTGCCAGCAGCAAAGAAGGGGGCAAGAACGAAAAACTGTTTTTT. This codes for CASSKEGGKNEKLFF.

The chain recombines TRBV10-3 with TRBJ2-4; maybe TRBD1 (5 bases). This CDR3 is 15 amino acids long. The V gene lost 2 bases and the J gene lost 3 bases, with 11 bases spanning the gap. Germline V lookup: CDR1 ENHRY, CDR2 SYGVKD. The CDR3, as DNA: TGTGCCATCAGTGAGGGGGCTAGAGGCAAAAACATTCAGTACTTC. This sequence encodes CAISEGARGKNIQYF.

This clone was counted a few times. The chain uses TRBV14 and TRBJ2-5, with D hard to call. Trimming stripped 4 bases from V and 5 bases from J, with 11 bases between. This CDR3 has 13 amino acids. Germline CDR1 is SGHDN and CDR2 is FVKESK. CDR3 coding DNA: TGTGCCAGCAGCCCCTTGGGCGGCGAGACCCAGTACTTC. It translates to CASSPLGGETQYF.

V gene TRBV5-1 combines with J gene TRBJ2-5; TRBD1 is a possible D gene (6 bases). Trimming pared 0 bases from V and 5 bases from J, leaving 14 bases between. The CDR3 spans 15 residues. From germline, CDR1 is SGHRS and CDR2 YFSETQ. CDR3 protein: CASSLGPTGLETQYF. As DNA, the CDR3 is TGCGCCAGCAGCTTGGGGCCGACAGGTTTGGAGACCCAGTACTTC.

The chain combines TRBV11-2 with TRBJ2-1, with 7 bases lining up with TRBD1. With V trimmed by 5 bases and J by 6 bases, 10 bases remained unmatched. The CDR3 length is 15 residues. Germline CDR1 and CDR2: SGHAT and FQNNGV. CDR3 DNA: TGTGCCAGCAGCCATGAGGGCACAGGGGCCAATGAGCAGTTCTTC. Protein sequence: CASSHEGTGANEQFF. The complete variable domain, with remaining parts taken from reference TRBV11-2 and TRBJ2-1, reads EAGVAQSPRYKIIEKRQSVAFWCNPISGHATLYWYQQILGQGPKLLIQFQNNGVVDDSQLPKDRFSAERLKGVDSTLKIQPAKLEDSAVYLCASSHEGTGANEQFFGPGTRLTVL.

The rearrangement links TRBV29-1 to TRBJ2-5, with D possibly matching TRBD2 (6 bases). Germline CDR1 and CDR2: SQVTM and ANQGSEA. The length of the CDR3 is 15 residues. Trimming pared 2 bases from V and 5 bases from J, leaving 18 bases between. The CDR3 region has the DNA TGCAGCGTTGAACCCGGGGGAGCAGGGTGGGAGACCCAGTACTTC. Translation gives CSVEPGGAGWETQYF.

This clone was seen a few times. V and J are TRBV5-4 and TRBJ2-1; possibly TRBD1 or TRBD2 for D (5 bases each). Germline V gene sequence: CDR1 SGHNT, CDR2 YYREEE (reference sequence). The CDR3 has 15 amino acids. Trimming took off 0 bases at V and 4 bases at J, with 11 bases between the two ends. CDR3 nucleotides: TGTGCCAGCAGCTTGGGAGGGACGTCTTACAATGAGCAGTTCTTC. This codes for CASSLGGTSYNEQFF.

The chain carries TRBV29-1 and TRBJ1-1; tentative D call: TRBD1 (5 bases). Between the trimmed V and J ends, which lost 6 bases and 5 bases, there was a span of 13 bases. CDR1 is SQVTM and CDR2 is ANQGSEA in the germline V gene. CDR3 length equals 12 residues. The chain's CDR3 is CSVRMGRTEAFF. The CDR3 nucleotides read TGCAGCGTCAGAATGGGACGTACTGAAGCTTTCTTT.

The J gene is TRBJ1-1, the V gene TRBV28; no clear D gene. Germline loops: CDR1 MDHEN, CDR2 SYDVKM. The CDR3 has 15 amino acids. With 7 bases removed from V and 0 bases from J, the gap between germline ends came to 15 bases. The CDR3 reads CASTTEGTMNTEAFF. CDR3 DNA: TGTGCCAGCACCACCGAGGGAACCATGAACACTGAAGCTTTCTTT.

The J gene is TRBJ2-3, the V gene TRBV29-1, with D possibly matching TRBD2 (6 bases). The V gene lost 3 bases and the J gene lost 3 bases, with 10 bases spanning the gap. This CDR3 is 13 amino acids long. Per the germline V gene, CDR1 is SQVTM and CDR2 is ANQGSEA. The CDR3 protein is CSVDRDLTDTQYF. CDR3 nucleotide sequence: TGCAGCGTTGACAGGGACTTAACAGATACGCAGTATTTT.

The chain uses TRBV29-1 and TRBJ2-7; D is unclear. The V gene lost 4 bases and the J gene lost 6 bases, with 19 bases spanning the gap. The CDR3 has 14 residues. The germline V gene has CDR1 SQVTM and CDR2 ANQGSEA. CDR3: CSVGELGHTVEQYF. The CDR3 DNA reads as TGCAGCGTTGGGGAACTGGGCCATACGGTCGAGCAGTACTTC.

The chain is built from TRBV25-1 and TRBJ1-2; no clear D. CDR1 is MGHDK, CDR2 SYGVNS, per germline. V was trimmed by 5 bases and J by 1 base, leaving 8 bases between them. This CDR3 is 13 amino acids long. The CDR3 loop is CASSLRDNYGYTF. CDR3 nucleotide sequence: TGTGCCAGCAGTCTCCGGGATAACTATGGCTACACCTTC.

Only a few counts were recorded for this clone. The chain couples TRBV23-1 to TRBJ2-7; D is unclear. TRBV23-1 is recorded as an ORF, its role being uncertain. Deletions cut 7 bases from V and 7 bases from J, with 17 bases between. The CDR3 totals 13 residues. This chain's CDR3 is CASTLRILGEQYF. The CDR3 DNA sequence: TGCGCCAGCACTCTGCGAATTTTGGGAGAGCAGTACTTC.

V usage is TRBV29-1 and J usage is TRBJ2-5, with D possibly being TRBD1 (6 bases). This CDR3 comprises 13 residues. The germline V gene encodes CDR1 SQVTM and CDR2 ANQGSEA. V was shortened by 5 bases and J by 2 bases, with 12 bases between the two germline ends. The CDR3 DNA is TGCAGCGTTCGAGGAACAGGGCAAGAGACCCAGTACTTC. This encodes CSVRGTGQETQYF.

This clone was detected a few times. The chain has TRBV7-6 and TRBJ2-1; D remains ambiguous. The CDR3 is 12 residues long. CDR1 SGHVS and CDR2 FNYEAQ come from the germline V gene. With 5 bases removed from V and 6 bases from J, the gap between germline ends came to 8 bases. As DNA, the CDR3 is TGTGCCAGCAGCCGGAGCACCAATGAGCAGTTCTTC. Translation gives CASSRSTNEQFF.